Here is one TCR beta chain with its context. The sample comes from a study of shared clonotypes between healthy human individuals. About the study: Per donor, three plates held CD4 naive cells, three held CD4 memory, two held CD8 naive and one held CD8 memory.

Trimming pared 1 base from V and 1 base from J, leaving 7 bases between. From germline, CDR1 is SEHNR and CDR2 FQNEAQ (reference sequence). CDR3 length equals 14 residues. Sequencing was performed with immunoSEQ multiplex PCR; in TCRdb, only in-frame clones are kept and a portion is missing. The table lists approximately 640,000 clones, about two thirds of them singletons. Sample: memory CD4+ T cells sorted from blood. Subset here: CD45RA-negative fraction. The sequence was obtained from a woman aged 25-40 years in good health. The chain uses TRBV7-9 and TRBJ1-1, with D hard to call. CDR3: CASSLEAANTEAFF. The CDR3 bases are TGTGCCAGCAGCTTAGAGGCGGCGAACACTGAAGCTTTCTTT.